This T cell receptor beta chain was sequenced for a study of cytotoxic CD8 clonotypes in ibrutinib-treated CLL. The table came from immunoSEQ multiplex PCR; TCRdb's copy has only in-frame clones and leaves some out. The data show tens of thousands of clones, with 45% to 60% seen just once and roughly 15% held by the top ten. Regarding this clone: Its antigen is unknown.

Germline V gene data show CDR1 as SGHRS and CDR2 as YFSETQ. The CDR3 has 15 amino acids. Germline trimming cut 4 bases from V and 3 bases from J; bases unmatched to any gene: 7. Study-level points and caveats: T-cell clonality at baseline went above that of age-matched healthy donors and rose and fell with circulating CD8+ T-cell counts.

This clonotype was obtained from a human donor with chronic lymphocytic leukemia. Specimen: PBMCs, collected after 12 months of ibrutinib treatment. The J gene is TRBJ2-3, the V gene TRBV5-1; 8 bases line up with TRBD1. CDR3 region: CASSVGQGKTDTQYF. CDR3 in DNA: TGCGCCAGCAGCGTAGGACAGGGCAAGACAGATACGCAGTATTTT.